This entry features one T cell receptor (beta chain) sequence. Its target is unknown. CDR1 is SGHNT, CDR2 YENEEA, per germline. V was pared by 8 bases and J by 5 bases, with 14 bases of the junction left unmatched. The CDR3 has 15 amino acids. Diagnoses rested on clinical symptoms, serum thyroxine and TRAb, thyroid ultrasound and orbital computed tomography. These data belong to a study of T cells in Graves' hyperthyroidism and ophthalmopathy. The study's findings and limits: Ophthalmopathy was identified by the model a median roughly six months ahead of onset.

TCR beta CDR3 sequences were amplified from RNA transcripts. Using the HTBI primer set, a first-round RT-PCR was run on the TCR CDR3. TCRdb used MiXCR to reprocess the multiplex PCR reads, holding one entry per CDR3 protein. The table lists hundreds of thousands of distinct CDR3 sequences, 15% to 20% of them singletons, with 3.5% to 4% in the top ten. The rearrangement links TRBV11-3 to TRBJ2-5; 7 bases match TRBD2. Sample: blood. This receptor was identified in a woman under 40 with Graves' hyperthyroidism. The DNA for the CDR3 is TGTGCCAGCTCCAACGTAGCGGGCCTCGCGGAGACCCAGTACTTC. Translated, it gives CASSNVAGLAETQYF.